This T cell receptor (beta chain) was retrieved from a study of blood T cell repertoires in COVID-19. Across the study: COVID-19 samples collected from the United States, Italy and Spain covered acute and convalescent phases.

The CDR3 has 13 residues. The germline gives CDR1 KGHDR, CDR2 SFDVKD. Deletions cut 4 bases from V and 11 bases from J, with 13 bases between. Clones were read by immunoSEQ multiplex PCR, and TCRdb kept only the in-frame ones, dropping some. The sample lists some 250,000 clones; more than 75% were seen once. Sample: peripheral blood. The receptor was isolated from a woman in her sixties or seventies with active or convalescent COVID-19. The chain employs TRBV24-1 and TRBJ2-2, with D unclear. The CDR3 here is CATSDMTLGELFF. The CDR3 DNA reads as TGTGCCACCAGTGACATGACCCTAGGAGAGCTGTTTTTT.